This T cell receptor beta chain was identified in a study of cytotoxic CD8 clonotypes in ibrutinib-treated CLL. Profiling relied on immunoSEQ multiplex PCR, and the TCRdb table lists in-frame clones only, not all of them. Here the sample spans about 160,000 clones, 84% being singletons. This clone was seen a single time. Germline V CDR1 and CDR2: LGHNA, YSLEER. V shed 0 bases, J shed 7 bases, and the junction held 11 bases outside the gene matches. The CDR3 contains 17 residues. The gene calls are TRBV4-3 and TRBJ2-1; 8 bases agree with TRBD2. This TCR came from a human donor with chronic lymphocytic leukemia. The sample was PBMCs, taken after 24 months of ibrutinib treatment. The CDR3 nucleotides are TGCGCCAGCAGCCAAGAAGGGTCCGGGAGGGGTAGGAATGAGCAGTTCTTC. Its protein is CASSQEGSGRGRNEQFF.